This is a list of T cell receptor beta chains from one sample in a study of CD8 T cells in ankylosing spondylitis. TCRdb re-analysed the 5' RACE reads in MiXCR, keeping a single row per CDR3 protein. The top ten hold 30% to 35% of the sample, which has 100,000 to 150,000 distinct CDR3 sequences, about a sixth seen once. Sequenced input: blood, either unsorted or a sorted T cell fraction (not recorded which). These receptors were collected from a male donor with ankylosing spondylitis. The CDR3 runs from the conserved cysteine through the conserved F or W. D genes are given only for firm matches. Not every row has a clone size; where given, it reads once, few, many or a size class.

V: TRBV27; D: .; size: .; J: TRBJ1-1; DNA: TGTGCTAGCGCAGGGATGAACACTGAAGCTTTCTTT; CDR3: CASAGMNTEAFF
V: TRBV18; D: .; size: few; J: TRBJ1-5; DNA: TGTGCCAGCTCCCAGGGGACGTCCAGATATAGCAATCAGCCCCAGCATTTT; CDR3: CASSQGTSRYSNQPQHF
V: TRBV7-2; D: .; size: few; J: TRBJ2-7; DNA: TGTGCCAGCAGCTTCGGACTAAACTACGAGCAGTACTTC; CDR3: CASSFGLNYEQYF
V: TRBV28; D: TRBD1; size: .; J: TRBJ2-5; DNA: TGTGCCAGCAGTTTAGATTTAGGGACAGGAAGAGAGACCCAGTACTTC; CDR3: CASSLDLGTGRETQYF
V: TRBV7-2; D: .; size: .; J: TRBJ1-2; DNA: TGTGCCAGCAGCCAGAAGGACAGACCTAACTATGGCTACACCTTC; CDR3: CASSQKDRPNYGYTF
V: TRBV24-1; D: TRBD2; size: .; J: TRBJ2-2; DNA: TGTGCCACCAGCGAGACCCGACTAGCGGGCCCAAACACCGGGGAGCTGTTTTTT; CDR3: CATSETRLAGPNTGELFF
V: TRBV7-9; D: .; size: .; J: TRBJ2-2; DNA: TGTGCCAGCAGCATACAGGGTACCGGGGAGCTGTTTTTT; CDR3: CASSIQGTGELFF
V: TRBV11-2; D: .; size: few; J: TRBJ2-7; DNA: TGTGCCAGCAGCTTAATTTACGGCCGCCCCTCCGAGCAGTACTTC; CDR3: CASSLIYGRPSEQYF
V: TRBV27; D: TRBD2; size: .; J: TRBJ2-3; DNA: TGTGCCAGCAGTTTAGGGCTAGCGGGAGGGCCGGGGACGCAGTATTTT; CDR3: CASSLGLAGGPGTQYF
V: TRBV15; D: .; size: .; J: TRBJ1-2; DNA: TGTGCCACCAGCAGAGATGGGTCCGACTGGGGCTACACCTTC; CDR3: CATSRDGSDWGYTF
V: TRBV20-1; D: .; size: few; J: TRBJ2-7; DNA: TGCAGTGCGAAACCGTTGAGCTCCTACGAGCAGTACTTC; CDR3: CSAKPLSSYEQYF
V: TRBV6-1; D: TRBD1; size: .; J: TRBJ1-5; DNA: TGTGCCAGCAGCCCTCACAGGGGGAGCAATCAGCCCCAGCATTTT; CDR3: CASSPHRGSNQPQHF
V: TRBV9; D: .; size: few; J: TRBJ2-7; DNA: TGTGCCAGCAGCGTGGGTGACAGTTTCTACGAGCAGTACTTC; CDR3: CASSVGDSFYEQYF
V: TRBV20-1; D: .; size: few; J: TRBJ2-7; DNA: TGCAGTGCTAGAGATTTCCTTGGACAGAACTACGAGCAGTACTTC; CDR3: CSARDFLGQNYEQYF
V: TRBV6-1; D: TRBD1; size: few; J: TRBJ1-2; DNA: TGTGCCAGCAGAGCTCCGGGACAGTGGACGGGCGGCTACACCTTC; CDR3: CASRAPGQWTGGYTF
V: TRBV21-1; D: .; size: .; J: TRBJ2-5; DNA: TGTGCCAGCAGCAAAGCGAAGGAGCGGGTCCAAGAGACCCAGTACTTC; CDR3: CASSKAKERVQETQYF
V: TRBV20-1; D: TRBD1; size: few; J: TRBJ1-2; DNA: TGCAGTGCTAGGGGGGGACAGGTCCCCTATGGCTACACCTTC; CDR3: CSARGGQVPYGYTF
V: TRBV7-9; D: .; size: .; J: TRBJ2-7; DNA: TGTGCCAGCAGCTCGAGCGGAACCCCCTACGAGCAGTACTTC; CDR3: CASSSSGTPYEQYF
V: TRBV4-3; D: .; size: once; J: TRBJ2-7; DNA: TGCGCCAGCAGCCAAGATGAACCAGGGAAGATCAACGAGCAGTACTTC; CDR3: CASSQDEPGKINEQYF
V: TRBV28; D: .; size: few; J: TRBJ2-7; DNA: TGTGCCAGCAGCCCCCCCAACTCCTACGAGCAGTACTTC; CDR3: CASSPPNSYEQYF
V: TRBV9; D: .; size: .; J: TRBJ2-5; DNA: TGTGCCAGCAGCCAACTCTCCGGGTGGGTTGCTACGGAGACCCAGTACTTC; CDR3: CASSQLSGWVATETQYF
V: TRBV27; D: .; size: .; J: TRBJ2-1; DNA: TGTGCCAGCAGTTTGCCAGGGCTCTCCTACAATGAGCAGTTCTTC; CDR3: CASSLPGLSYNEQFF
V: TRBV2; D: .; size: .; J: TRBJ2-1; DNA: TGTGCCAGCAGGAAAGCCCTCGGGGAGCAGTTCTTC; CDR3: CASRKALGEQFF
V: TRBV9; D: .; size: few; J: TRBJ2-7; DNA: TGTGCCAGCAGCCCCGACAGGTACCCCTACGAGCAGTACTTC; CDR3: CASSPDRYPYEQYF
V: TRBV29-1; D: TRBD1; size: many; J: TRBJ2-1; DNA: TGCAGCGTCCTCCTCGACAGGGCTCATTACAATGAGCAGTTCTTC; CDR3: CSVLLDRAHYNEQFF
V: TRBV4-1; D: TRBD1; size: many; J: TRBJ1-3; DNA: TGCGCCAGCAGCCAAGACCCTACGAGGCGGCAGGGGGCTGTTGGAAACACCATATATTTT; CDR3: CASSQDPTRRQGAVGNTIYF
V: TRBV5-6; D: .; size: many; J: TRBJ1-1; DNA: TGTGCCAGCAGCTCCCAGGGCAATGAAGCTTTCTTT; CDR3: CASSSQGNEAFF
V: TRBV5-6; D: .; size: .; J: TRBJ2-7; DNA: TGTGCCAGCATCCACAGGGGAGGAACTTACGAGCAGTACTTC; CDR3: CASIHRGGTYEQYF
V: TRBV7-9; D: .; size: .; J: TRBJ2-7; DNA: TGTGCCAGCAGCGCAGCCAGGGGCCCGCCCGCATACGAGCAGTACTTC; CDR3: CASSAARGPPAYEQYF
V: TRBV20-1; D: TRBD2; size: many; J: TRBJ2-7; DNA: TGCAGTGCCCCGGGACTACACGAGCAGTACTTC; CDR3: CSAPGLHEQYF
V: TRBV4-2; D: .; size: once; J: TRBJ1-2; DNA: TGTGCCAGCAGCCCCACTGGGGGTGGGTATGGCTACACCTTC; CDR3: CASSPTGGGYGYTF
V: TRBV7-2; D: .; size: .; J: TRBJ2-7; DNA: TGTGCCAGCAGCTTAGCGTGGATTACGGGACGCACCTACGAGCAGTACTTC; CDR3: CASSLAWITGRTYEQYF
V: TRBV7-2; D: .; size: few; J: TRBJ1-5; DNA: TGTGCCAGCAGCTTAGTGGGGATTAGCAATCAGCCCCAGCATTTT; CDR3: CASSLVGISNQPQHF
V: TRBV7-9; D: .; size: few; J: TRBJ2-1; DNA: TGTGCCAGCAGCTTCTCCCTCGAAGGGCCGTACAATGAGCAGTTCTTC; CDR3: CASSFSLEGPYNEQFF
V: TRBV20-1; D: .; size: many; J: TRBJ1-5; DNA: TGCAGTGCTATCCCGGGTGATCAGCCCCAGCATTTT; CDR3: CSAIPGDQPQHF
V: TRBV3-1; D: .; size: few; J: TRBJ2-4; DNA: TGTGCCAGCAGCCAAGAGACGGGCAGGGTTGCCAAAAACATTCAGTACTTC; CDR3: CASSQETGRVAKNIQYF
V: TRBV28; D: TRBD1; size: few; J: TRBJ2-7; DNA: TGTGCCTCCGGGACAGGGGTGTACGAGCAGTACTTC; CDR3: CASGTGVYEQYF
V: TRBV7-9; D: .; size: .; J: TRBJ2-1; DNA: TGTGCCAGCAGCTCTCGGACAGAGAGCTCCTACAATGAGCAGTTCTTC; CDR3: CASSSRTESSYNEQFF
V: TRBV2; D: .; size: few; J: TRBJ2-2; DNA: TGTGCCAGCACCCCGGGCAGCGGGCCCCACACCGGGGAGCTGTTTTTT; CDR3: CASTPGSGPHTGELFF
V: TRBV7-9; D: .; size: many; J: TRBJ2-1; DNA: TGTGCCAGCTACTGGGGCAATGAGCAGTTCTTC; CDR3: CASYWGNEQFF
V: TRBV7-8; D: TRBD1; size: .; J: TRBJ1-2; DNA: TGTGCCAGCAGGCCTAGGGGGCGAGGGAATCTTTATGGCTACACCTTC; CDR3: CASRPRGRGNLYGYTF
V: TRBV9; D: .; size: few; J: TRBJ2-1; DNA: TGTGCCAGCAGCGTAGGGACCACAACCTATGAGCAGTTCTTC; CDR3: CASSVGTTTYEQFF
V: TRBV4-1; D: TRBD2; size: .; J: TRBJ2-2; DNA: TGCGCCAGCAGCCCGCGGACTAGCGGGAGTTTCGGGGAGCTGTTTTTT; CDR3: CASSPRTSGSFGELFF
V: TRBV27; D: .; size: .; J: TRBJ1-1; DNA: TGTGCCAGCAGTGTCCGGGGGGAGGGCACTGAAGCTTTCTTT; CDR3: CASSVRGEGTEAFF
V: TRBV28; D: .; size: few; J: TRBJ2-2; DNA: TGTGCCAGCAGTTTACTAGCCCCCGATCCCGGGGAGCTGTTTTTT; CDR3: CASSLLAPDPGELFF
V: TRBV5-1; D: TRBD2; size: .; J: TRBJ2-3; DNA: TGCGCCAGCAGCTCCACCGGGAGCGGGACCACAGATACGCAGTATTTT; CDR3: CASSSTGSGTTDTQYF
V: TRBV5-1; D: TRBD2; size: many; J: TRBJ2-7; DNA: TGCGCCAGCACCTTAGCGGGAAACGAGCAGTACTTC; CDR3: CASTLAGNEQYF
V: TRBV5-1; D: TRBD1; size: .; J: TRBJ2-5; DNA: TGCGCCAGCAGCTGGGGACCGGGACAGGAAGAGACCCAGTACTTC; CDR3: CASSWGPGQEETQYF
V: TRBV11-1; D: TRBD1; size: few; J: TRBJ2-2; DNA: TGTGCCAGCAGTCGCTACAGGGGGCCCGGGTCCGGGGAGCTGTTTTTT; CDR3: CASSRYRGPGSGELFF
V: TRBV12-3/TRBV12-4; D: TRBD1; size: .; J: TRBJ1-2; DNA: TGTGCCAGCAGTACAGGGGCTATTGGCTACACCTTC; CDR3: CASSTGAIGYTF
V: TRBV4-2; D: .; size: many; J: TRBJ2-3; DNA: TGTGCCAGCAGCTATCCCGGTGAGGCAGATACGCAGTATTTT; CDR3: CASSYPGEADTQYF
V: TRBV10-3; D: TRBD1; size: few; J: TRBJ1-2; DNA: TGTGCCATCAGTGAGGGGACAGGGGATGGCTACACCTTC; CDR3: CAISEGTGDGYTF
V: TRBV6-1; D: TRBD2; size: .; J: TRBJ2-7; DNA: TGTGCCAGCAGTCCGCGACTAGCGGGGCTTTCCTACGAGCAGTACTTC; CDR3: CASSPRLAGLSYEQYF